The 9 T cell receptor beta chains below come from one sample, sequenced in a study of blood T cells in healthy people across ages. Through a sample-barcoded 5' primer and a J-beta primer mix, a second PCR was run for roughly 6 to 11 cycles. From the 5' RACE reads, TCRdb called clonotypes with MiXCR, one entry per CDR3 protein. Of under 2,000,000 distinct CDR3 sequences detected, about 50% appear once; the ten largest clones hold over 2%. Sequenced material: blood. Receptors originate from a woman in her thirties or forties in good health.

There are a few counts of this clonotype. The V call is TRBV6-2 or TRBV6-3, the J call TRBJ2-3; D remains ambiguous. Per germline, CDR1 MNHEY and CDR2 SVGEGT. This CDR3 region has 13 residues. The V end was cut by 2 bases, the J end by 4 bases, with 7 bases between. CDR3 in DNA: TGTGCCAGCAGTTACATGCTACCAGATACGCAGTATTTT. Amino acid sequence: CASSYMLPDTQYF.

The V call is TRBV7-2, the J call TRBJ2-1; TRBD1 might be the D (6 bases). The V and J ends lost 7 bases and 5 bases respectively, with 15 bases between them. Looked up from germline, CDR1 is SGHTA and CDR2 is FQGNSA. This CDR3 spans 14 amino acids. CDR3 in amino acids: CASTRDIIDNEQFF. CDR3 sequence (DNA): TGTGCCAGCACCCGGGACATAATCGACAATGAGCAGTTCTTC.

This rearrangement joins TRBV12-3 or TRBV12-4 to TRBJ1-5; weak D call: TRBD1 (6 bases). The V end was cut by 7 bases, the J end by 5 bases, with 21 bases between. The CDR3 extends over 16 amino acids. The CDR3: CASTPGAGDMDQPQHF. In DNA, the CDR3 is TGTGCCAGCACCCCCGGAGCAGGGGATATGGATCAGCCCCAGCATTTT.

This clonotype was seen more than once but under ten times. The rearrangement links TRBV6-5 to TRBJ2-1; TRBD2 is a possible D gene (7 bases). V was pared by 10 bases and J by 7 bases, with 17 bases between. The germline V gene has CDR1 MNHEY and CDR2 SVGAGI. This CDR3 is built from 13 residues. The CDR3 DNA follows: TGTGCCACCAGCTGGGGGGGCCTTAATGAGCAGTTCTTC. As protein: CATSWGGLNEQFF.

With respect to this clonotype: A junction end diverges from the germline sequence, so it may reflect a read error. This chain uses TRBV7-7 with TRBJ2-2; 9 bases are a match to TRBD1. The CDR3 runs 17 residues. Germline lookup yields CDR1 SSHAT and CDR2 FNYEAQ (reference sequence). As DNA, the CDR3 is TGTGCTAGCAGCGAGAGACCGGGACAGGGAAACACCGGGGAGCTGTTTTTT. It yields the protein CASSERPGQGNTGELFF.

This rearrangement joins TRBV9 to TRBJ1-1; D unresolved. The germline V and J ends were trimmed by 3 bases and 1 base, with 7 bases remaining between them. CDR1 and CDR2 from the germline V gene are SGDLS and YYNGEE. CDR3 length: 13 amino acids. CDR3 nucleotides: TGTGCCAGCAGCGCGCTAAGGAACACTGAAGCTTTCTTT. This gives the protein CASSALRNTEAFF.

This clonotype has only a few counts. The J gene is TRBJ2-1, the V gene TRBV11-3; D tentatively fits TRBD1 or TRBD2 (7 bases each). With 5 bases removed from V and 4 bases from J, the gap between germline ends came to 21 bases. Germline V gene sequence: CDR1 SGHNT, CDR2 YENEEA. The CDR3 extends over 17 amino acids. CDR3 bases: TGTGCCAGCAGCAACGCCCGGCTGCAGGGGGGGTACAATGAGCAGTTCTTC. It is translated as CASSNARLQGGYNEQFF.

This clonotype has only a few counts. V and J are TRBV6-1 and TRBJ2-7, with D possibly TRBD1 on 7 matching bases. The V end lost 9 bases, the J end lost 0 bases, and 12 bases lay between the germline ends. The germline gives CDR1 MNHNS, CDR2 SASEGT. This CDR3 spans 13 amino acids. CDR3 region: CASAGGSSYEQYF. CDR3 sequence (DNA): TGTGCCAGTGCAGGGGGGAGCTCCTACGAGCAGTACTTC.

V and J are TRBV25-1 and TRBJ2-7, with D possibly TRBD1 on 6 matching bases. CDR1 is MGHDK and CDR2 is SYGVNS in the germline V gene. The CDR3 is 12 amino acids. V lost 5 bases to trimming and J lost 10 bases, with 15 bases between them. DNA for the CDR3: TGTGCCAGCAGTACTCTCACAGGGAGCCAGTACTTC. This translates into CASSTLTGSQYF.